These 20 T cell receptor beta chains were all obtained from the same sample, sequenced in a study of CD8+ T cells in alopecia areata. Treatment denoted: oral pan-JAK inhibitor, 5-10 mg twice daily. After isolation, RNA underwent reverse transcription to generate cDNA as the sequencing template. The repertoire was sequenced with immunoSEQ multiplex PCR; TCRdb's copy has only in-frame clones and lacks some. Of some 120,000 clones in the sample, around 60% were seen once. The source material was CD4+ T cells sorted from blood, sampled at week 4, from a patient treated with tofacitinib. The receptors derive from a human donor with alopecia areata.

This chain connects TRBV7-2 to TRBJ1-1, with D tentatively TRBD1 (5 bases). This CDR3 is 13 amino acids long. The germline V and J ends were trimmed by 3 bases and 5 bases, with 10 bases remaining between them. From germline, CDR1 is SGHTA and CDR2 FQGNSA. In nucleotides, the CDR3 is TGTGCCAGCAGCTTGCTGTGGGGGACTGAAGCTTTCTTT. The encoded protein is CASSLLWGTEAFF.

The chain carries TRBV7-2 and TRBJ2-5; 12 bases map to TRBD2. The CDR3 runs to 16 residues. V lost 1 base, J lost 7 bases, and 7 bases stayed unmatched. CDR1 is SGHTA and CDR2 is FQGNSA in the germline V gene. The CDR3 loop is CASSLGPSGGVRTQYF. The CDR3 nucleotides are TGTGCCAGCAGCTTAGGTCCTAGCGGGGGGGTCAGGACCCAGTACTTC.

In nucleotides, the CDR3 is TGTGCCAGCCTATTTTCCGGAGAAGAGACCCAGTACTTC. It codes for CASLFSGEETQYF. This chain links TRBV6-1 with TRBJ2-5, with D uncertain. Per germline, CDR1 MNHNS and CDR2 SASEGT. The CDR3 has 13 residues. V gave up 8 bases and J gave up 3 bases, with 13 bases separating them.

This rearrangement joins TRBV4-3 to TRBJ1-5; D gene unclear. Germline V CDR1 and CDR2: LGHNA, YSLEER. V was pared by 0 bases and J by 6 bases, with 12 bases between. The CDR3 runs 15 residues. CDR3 DNA sequence: TGCGCCAGCAGCCAAGACGGCCTTCGGGGTCAGCCCCAGCATTTT. Protein product: CASSQDGLRGQPQHF.

V is TRBV29-1 and J is TRBJ1-2; 10 bases agree with TRBD1. The CDR3 is 14 residues long. V lost 4 bases to trimming and J lost 6 bases; unmatched junction nucleotides: 8. Germline CDR1 is SQVTM and CDR2 is ANQGSEA. The CDR3 region has the DNA TGCAGCGTTGTCCGGGACAGGGGACTGGATGGCTACACCTTC. Its protein is CSVVRDRGLDGYTF.

The chain links TRBV30 to TRBJ1-2, with a weak D call TRBD1 (5 bases). Germline V CDR1 and CDR2: GTSNPN, SVGIG (reference sequence). This CDR3 comprises 12 residues. V lost 4 bases and J lost 5, with 11 bases in between. In DNA, the CDR3 is TGTGCCTGGACAGGGAGAAATTATGGCTACACCTTC. This encodes CAWTGRNYGYTF.

This clone was seen a few times. The chain has TRBV29-1 and TRBJ2-7; 8 bases map to TRBD2. This CDR3 has 13 amino acids. Looked up from germline, CDR1 is SQVTM and CDR2 is ANQGSEA. Unmatched junction bases numbered 6, after V lost 5 bases and J lost 3 bases. DNA for the CDR3: TGCAGCGTTCGGCGGGAGGTCGGCTACGAGCAGTACTTC. Its protein product is CSVRREVGYEQYF.

CDR3 loop: CASSPNFLLAGSNEQFF. The CDR3 bases are TGTGCCAGCAGCCCTAATTTTCTACTAGCGGGCTCAAATGAGCAGTTCTTC. The V gene is TRBV7-2, the J gene TRBJ2-1; 9 bases are a match to TRBD2. There are 17 residues in the CDR3. V dropped 5 bases and J dropped 7; count of bases not matched to a gene: 15. The V gene's germline CDR1 is SGHTA and CDR2 FQGNSA.

This chain links TRBV27 with TRBJ2-1; TRBD1 is a possible D gene (6 bases). The CDR3 is 15 amino acids. V lost 3 bases to trimming and J lost 0 bases, with 9 bases between them. CDR1 MNHEY and CDR2 SMNVEV come from the germline V gene (reference sequence). This CDR3 reads CASSLRGGSYNEQFF. Written as DNA, the CDR3 is TGTGCCAGCAGTTTGAGAGGGGGCTCCTACAATGAGCAGTTCTTC.

This clone came up a few times. J is TRBJ2-3 and V is TRBV5-1, with 10 bases fitting TRBD2. Germline trimming cut 4 bases from V and 3 bases from J; bases unmatched to any gene: 8. CDR3 size: 16 residues. Per the germline V gene, CDR1 is SGHRS and CDR2 is YFSETQ. CDR3 residues: CASSPRASGSTDTQYF. The CDR3 DNA reads as TGCGCCAGCAGCCCAAGAGCTAGCGGGAGTACAGATACGCAGTATTTT.

This clone was seen a few times. The chain employs TRBV29-1 and TRBJ2-6, with D unclear. Trimming took 6 bases from V and 1 from J, leaving 7 bases between them. The CDR3 is 13 amino acids. CDR1 and CDR2 (germline): SQVTM, ANQGSEA. CDR3 sequence reads: CSVLLSGANVLTF. Written as DNA, the CDR3 is TGCAGCGTCCTACTATCTGGGGCCAACGTCCTGACTTTC.

The V call is TRBV30, the J call TRBJ1-2; 8 bases align to TRBD1. This CDR3 spans 14 amino acids. Germline V gives CDR1 GTSNPN, CDR2 SVGIG (reference sequence). Trimming removed 4 bases from V and 0 bases from J; junction bases left unmatched: 4. The CDR3 loop reads CAWTTTGANYGYTF. The CDR3 DNA is TGTGCCTGGACCACGACAGGGGCTAACTATGGCTACACCTTC.

This chain connects TRBV30 to TRBJ2-1, with TRBD2 matching over 12 bases. The J segment lost 2 bases and the V segment lost 5 bases, leaving 1 base of the junction unmatched. The germline CDR1 and CDR2 sequences are GTSNPN and SVGIG (reference sequence). CDR3 length: 14 amino acids. The CDR3 region is CAWGLAGTYNEQFF. The CDR3 bases are TGTGCCTGGGGACTAGCGGGAACCTACAATGAGCAGTTCTTC.

The chain is built from TRBV30 and TRBJ2-5, with D perhaps TRBD1 (6 bases). Germline V CDR1 and CDR2: GTSNPN, SVGIG (reference sequence). The CDR3 sequence is 13 residues long. V dropped 0 bases and J dropped 4 bases, with 9 bases sitting between them. The CDR3 bases are TGTGCCTGGAGTGTACGACAGGTAGAGACCCAGTACTTC. As protein: CAWSVRQVETQYF.

The V call is TRBV6-6, the J call TRBJ2-5, with 13 bases identical to TRBD2. Germline CDR1 MNHNY, CDR2 SVGAGI (reference sequence). This CDR3 spans 14 amino acids. The junction had 2 bases not matched to a gene; V was cut back by 5 bases and J by 5 bases. The CDR3 sequence is CASSPTSGGETQYF. CDR3 DNA: TGTGCCAGCAGTCCGACTAGCGGGGGGGAGACCCAGTACTTC.

The V call is TRBV7-2, the J call TRBJ2-1; the D gene is possibly TRBD2 (5 bases). Trimming stripped 10 bases from V and 6 bases from J, with 16 bases between. Germline V gene lookup returns CDR1 SGHTA and CDR2 FQGNSA. The CDR3 sequence is 13 residues long. The CDR3 here is CATTRPGINEQFF. The CDR3 DNA reads as TGTGCCACCACGCGTCCGGGGATCAATGAGCAGTTCTTC.

V and J are TRBV7-2 and TRBJ1-6; a weak D match, TRBD1 (5 bases). CDR3 length equals 16 residues. V lost 5 bases, J lost 9 bases, and 20 bases lay in between. Germline V gives CDR1 SGHTA, CDR2 FQGNSA. CDR3 sequence (DNA): TGTGCCAGCAGCCTAGAGGGATTGCAGGGCTTTTCACCCCTCCACTTT. Translating it yields CASSLEGLQGFSPLHF.

In DNA, the CDR3 is TGCAGCGTGGGACTAGCGGGCTACGAGCAGTACTTC. Protein: CSVGLAGYEQYF. The rearrangement links TRBV29-1 to TRBJ2-7; 12 bases align to TRBD2. The CDR3 sequence is 12 residues long. V lost 6 bases and J lost 3; bases outside the gene matches: 0. CDR1 is SQVTM, CDR2 ANQGSEA, per germline.

The chain is built from TRBV29-1 and TRBJ1-1; D possibly corresponds to TRBD1 (6 bases). Germline CDR1 reads SQVTM; CDR2 reads ANQGSEA. The V and J ends lost 6 bases and 11 bases respectively, with 13 bases between them. This CDR3 has 10 residues. The CDR3 nucleotides read TGCAGCGTACGGGACACCGCGGCTTTCTTT. Protein product: CSVRDTAAFF.

The chain recombines TRBV5-1 with TRBJ2-5, with 10 nucleotides matching TRBD2. CDR1 SGHRS and CDR2 YFSETQ come from the germline V gene. The CDR3 is 16 residues long. V lost 3 bases, J lost 0 bases, and 5 bases stayed unmatched. The CDR3 sequence is CASSYGLAEYQETQYF. In DNA form, the CDR3 reads TGCGCCAGCAGCTACGGACTAGCGGAATACCAAGAGACCCAGTACTTC.